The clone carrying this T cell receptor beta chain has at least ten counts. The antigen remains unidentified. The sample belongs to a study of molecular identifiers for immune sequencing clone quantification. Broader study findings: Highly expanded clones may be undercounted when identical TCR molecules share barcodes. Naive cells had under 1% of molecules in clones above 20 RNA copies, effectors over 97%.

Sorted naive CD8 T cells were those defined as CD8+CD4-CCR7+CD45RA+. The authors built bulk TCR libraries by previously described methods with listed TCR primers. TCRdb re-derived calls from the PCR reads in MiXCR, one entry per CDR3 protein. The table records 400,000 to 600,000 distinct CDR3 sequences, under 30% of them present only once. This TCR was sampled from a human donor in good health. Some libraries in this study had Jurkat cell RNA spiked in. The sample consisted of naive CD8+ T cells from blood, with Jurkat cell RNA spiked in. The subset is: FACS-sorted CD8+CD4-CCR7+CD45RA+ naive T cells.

The CDR3 coding sequence is TGCGCCAGCAGCTTGTCCAATGAGCAGTTCTTC. Translated: CASSLSNEQFF. The V gene is TRBV5-1, the J gene TRBJ2-1; D is undetermined. The CDR3 consists of 11 residues. The germline V gene has CDR1 SGHRS and CDR2 YFSETQ. V lost 1 base and J 6 bases, leaving 2 bases between the germline ends.